The 27 T cell receptor beta chains reported below all come from one sample, sequenced in a study of CD8 T cells in ankylosing spondylitis. These receptors lack a known antigen. Study-wide points: Seven to nine highly homologous variants made up a TCR beta motif, and this motif appeared characteristic of ankylosing spondylitis blood.

A single record per CDR3 protein comes from TCRdb applying MiXCR to the 5' RACE reads. The table lists fewer than 550,000 distinct CDR3 sequences, roughly 5% of them singletons. The sequenced sample consisted of blood, either unsorted or a sorted T cell fraction (not recorded which). The source is a male donor with ankylosing spondylitis.

This clonotype was seen many times. The DNA of the CDR3 is TGCAGTGCTGCCGGCGGACTAGCGGGGCGCGAGCAGTACTTC. Protein: CSAAGGLAGREQYF. This chain joins TRBV20-1 and TRBJ2-7; 12 bases fit TRBD2. Germline-derived CDR1 and CDR2 are DFQATT and SNEGSKA (reference sequence). Losses at the gene ends were 5 bases for V and 6 bases for J; bases not matched to a gene: 8. This CDR3 is 14 amino acids long.

This clonotype was detected only a few times. This chain links TRBV18 with TRBJ2-3; no reliable D call. Germline V lookup: CDR1 KGHSH, CDR2 LQKENI. Trimming removed 3 bases from V and 6 bases from J, with 10 bases in between. The CDR3 is 13 residues long. The CDR3 loop is CASSPAPQDTQYF. In nucleotides, the CDR3 is TGTGCCAGCTCACCGGCCCCGCAGGATACGCAGTATTTT.

At least ten counts were recorded for this clonotype. The gene calls are TRBV5-1 and TRBJ2-3, with a tentative D call TRBD2 (5 bases). Germline V gene lookup returns CDR1 SGHRS and CDR2 YFSETQ. Trimming took off 7 bases at V and 5 bases at J, with 20 bases between the two ends. There are 15 residues in the CDR3. The CDR3 bases are TGCGCCAGCCAACTCTCTAGCTACGGACGAGATACGCAGTATTTT. This translates into CASQLSSYGRDTQYF.

This clonotype has a count of ten or more. The chain joins TRBV7-9 to TRBJ1-2; D not resolved. Germline CDR1 and CDR2: SEHNR and FQNEAQ (reference sequence). This CDR3 comprises 13 residues. V was pared by 3 bases and J by 3 bases, with 8 bases between. CDR3 in DNA: TGTGCCAGCAGCTTTGGCGTAGACTATGGCTACACCTTC. This gives the protein CASSFGVDYGYTF.

At least ten counts were recorded for this clonotype. The V and J genes are TRBV3-1 and TRBJ1-3, with D possibly being TRBD1 (5 bases). Per germline, CDR1 LGHDT and CDR2 YNNKEL (reference sequence). The V end was cut by 1 base, the J end by 1 base, with 8 bases between. The CDR3 consists of 15 residues. The CDR3 region has the DNA TGTGCCAGCAGCCAAGGGGCAGGGTCTGGAAACACCATATATTTT. Protein product: CASSQGAGSGNTIYF.

V usage is TRBV29-1 and J usage is TRBJ2-3; 9 bases are a match to TRBD1. Per the germline V gene, CDR1 is SQVTM and CDR2 is ANQGSEA. The CDR3 sequence is 14 residues long. V lost 7 bases, J lost 0 bases, and 5 bases stayed unmatched. In DNA form, the CDR3 reads TGCAGCGCCGGGACAGGGACCAGCACAGATACGCAGTATTTT. Its protein product is CSAGTGTSTDTQYF.

The V call is TRBV12-3 or TRBV12-4, the J call TRBJ1-2, with 7 bases identical to TRBD1. V shed 5 bases, J shed 8 bases, and the junction held 5 bases outside the gene matches. This CDR3 contains 12 residues. The CDR3 protein is CASSPTGWGYTF. The CDR3 bases are TGTGCCAGCAGTCCGACAGGGTGGGGCTACACCTTC.

This chain connects TRBV11-1 to TRBJ2-6, with 10 bases that match TRBD2. V dropped 6 bases and J dropped 4; count of bases not matched to a gene: 15. Germline CDR1 SGHAT, CDR2 FQDESV (reference sequence). The CDR3 contains 19 residues. The CDR3 protein is CASRHYGSGRAAGANVLTF. The CDR3, as DNA: TGTGCCAGCAGACACTATGGCAGCGGGAGGGCCGCGGGGGCCAACGTCCTGACTTTC.

This clonotype was picked up a small number of times. The rearrangement uses TRBV24-1 and TRBJ1-1; D is unclear. The CDR3 length is 16 residues. Trimming removed 4 bases at V and 7 bases at J, with 21 bases between. The germline CDR1 and CDR2 sequences are KGHDR and SFDVKD. CDR3 region: CATSEGPGRVEGEAFF. In nucleotides, the CDR3 is TGTGCCACCAGTGAGGGCCCAGGACGGGTGGAGGGTGAAGCTTTCTTT.

This clonotype was found many times. This chain joins TRBV7-9 and TRBJ1-1, with 8 bases identical to TRBD1. The junction had 2 bases not matched to a gene; V was cut back by 8 bases and J by 6 bases. The V gene's germline CDR1 is SEHNR and CDR2 FQNEAQ (reference sequence). The CDR3 runs to 11 residues. This chain's CDR3 is CASGQGSEAFF. CDR3 nucleotide sequence: TGTGCCAGCGGACAGGGCTCTGAAGCTTTCTTT. The variable domain in full, completed from reference TRBV7-9 and TRBJ1-1, reads DTGVSQNPRHKITKRGQNVTFRCDPISEHNRLYWYRQTLGQGPEFLTYFQNEAQLEKSRLLSDRFSAERPKGSFSTLEIQRTEQGDSAMYLCASGQGSEAFFGQGTRLTVV.

Many counts were recorded for this clonotype. The rearrangement uses TRBV9 and TRBJ1-1; maybe TRBD1 (5 bases). Trimming cost V 3 bases and J 2 bases, with 11 bases left between them. This CDR3 has 14 residues. Germline values: CDR1 SGDLS, CDR2 YYNGEE. DNA for the CDR3: TGTGCCAGCAGCGGACGGGGCTCTAACACTGAAGCTTTCTTT. This gives the protein CASSGRGSNTEAFF.

Ten or more counts support this clonotype. V usage is TRBV29-1 and J usage is TRBJ2-3; a weak D match, TRBD2 (6 bases). This CDR3 contains 14 residues. The V gene's germline CDR1 is SQVTM and CDR2 ANQGSEA. V was shortened by 2 bases and J by 4 bases, with 13 bases between the two germline ends. As DNA, the CDR3 is TGCAGCGTTGAAAAACGGCTAGCGTCAGATACGCAGTATTTT. It encodes CSVEKRLASDTQYF.

This clonotype has at least ten counts. The V and J genes are TRBV10-3 and TRBJ2-5; D unclear. Germline V gene data show CDR1 as ENHRY and CDR2 as SYGVKD. The germline V and J ends were trimmed by 7 bases and 5 bases, with 20 bases remaining between them. The CDR3 contains 15 residues. DNA of the CDR3: TGTGCCATCAAACGGGCTGGAGAGGCGGCGGAGACCCAGTACTTC. Translation gives CAIKRAGEAAETQYF.

The chain has TRBV12-3 or TRBV12-4 and TRBJ1-1; D perhaps matches TRBD1 (5 bases). The CDR3 contains 13 residues. V was trimmed by 2 bases and J by 10 bases, leaving 14 bases between them. CDR3 DNA: TGTGCCAGCAGTTTAAGGGCGGGGGTTACAGCTTTCTTT. Translating it yields CASSLRAGVTAFF.

This clonotype was seen at least ten times. V gene TRBV15 combines with J gene TRBJ2-2, with D perhaps TRBD2 (5 bases). Trimming shortened V by 0 bases and J by 8 bases, and 7 bases separated the two germline ends. Germline CDR1 LNHNV, CDR2 YYDKDF (reference sequence). This CDR3 is 13 amino acids long. CDR3 DNA sequence: TGTGCCACCAGCAGAGATGGGGAGGGGGAGCTGTTTTTT. Protein: CATSRDGEGELFF.

This clonotype was detected a few times. The V gene is TRBV20-1, the J gene TRBJ2-1; 11 positions match TRBD2. The V gene end was trimmed by 3 bases and the J gene end by 0 bases; junction bases not matched to a gene: 7. Looked up from germline, CDR1 is DFQATT and CDR2 is SNEGSKA (reference sequence). CDR3 size: 17 residues. The CDR3 DNA reads TGCAGTGCTAGGGGACTAGCGGAGGGAAGCTCCTACAATGAGCAGTTCTTC. Translation: CSARGLAEGSSYNEQFF.

This clonotype has at least ten counts. This chain links TRBV9 with TRBJ2-2; D is undetermined. V was shortened by 0 bases and J by 3 bases, with 9 bases between the two germline ends. The germline CDR1 and CDR2 sequences are SGDLS and YYNGEE. CDR3 length: 15 residues. DNA for the CDR3: TGTGCCAGCAGCGTAGGTGACTCATACACCGGGGAGCTGTTTTTT. This gives the protein CASSVGDSYTGELFF.

The chain couples TRBV20-1 to TRBJ2-7; D call uncertain. The CDR3 contains 15 residues. From germline, CDR1 is DFQATT and CDR2 SNEGSKA (reference sequence). V was cut by 0 bases and J by 3 bases, with 15 bases left in between. The CDR3 region is CSARDLRVVGYEQYF. Written as DNA, the CDR3 is TGCAGTGCTAGAGATCTTAGGGTGGTTGGCTACGAGCAGTACTTC.

In its sample, this clonotype was seen many times. V is TRBV6-2 or TRBV6-3 and J is TRBJ2-1, with a tentative D call TRBD1 (6 bases). The CDR3 runs 11 residues. Germline lookup yields CDR1 MNHEY and CDR2 SVGEGT. V shed 2 bases and J shed 16 bases, with 12 bases lying between them. The CDR3, as DNA: TGTGCCAGCAGTTACGGGACAAGGACATTCTTC. It codes for CASSYGTRTFF.

This clonotype appeared many times. V is TRBV11-2 and J is TRBJ2-4; D gene unclear. With 1 base removed from V and 0 bases from J, the gap between germline ends came to 10 bases. The CDR3 is 16 residues long. Looked up from germline, CDR1 is SGHAT and CDR2 is FQNNGV. Written as DNA, the CDR3 is TGTGCCAGCAGCTTAGGAGGAGCCCTAGCCAAAAACATTCAGTACTTC. Encoded protein: CASSLGGALAKNIQYF.

This clonotype was found many times. The chain carries TRBV20-1 and TRBJ1-3; no clear D. CDR1 DFQATT and CDR2 SNEGSKA come from the germline V gene (reference sequence). V was clipped by 0 bases and J by 9 bases, with 12 bases between them. CDR3 length: 13 amino acids. CDR3 region: CSAREGPGGTIYF. CDR3 coding DNA: TGCAGTGCTAGAGAAGGACCAGGAGGCACCATATATTTT.

This clonotype was recorded at least ten times. The V call is TRBV12-3 or TRBV12-4, the J call TRBJ1-5, with 10 bases identical to TRBD1. The CDR3 is 14 residues long. The V gene end was trimmed by 3 bases and the J gene end by 7 bases; junction bases not matched to a gene: 3. The chain's CDR3 is CASSLTGGSQPQHF. CDR3 DNA: TGTGCCAGCAGTTTGACAGGGGGCAGCCAGCCCCAGCATTTT.

Ten or more counts support this clonotype. V usage is TRBV5-1 and J usage is TRBJ2-1; 9 nucleotides match TRBD2. V lost 1 base to trimming and J lost 2 bases; unmatched junction nucleotides: 4. From germline, CDR1 is SGHRS and CDR2 YFSETQ. This CDR3 contains 16 residues. The CDR3 loop reads CASSLRASGTYNEQFF. In DNA, the CDR3 is TGCGCCAGCAGCTTGAGGGCTAGCGGGACCTACAATGAGCAGTTCTTC.

This clonotype came up a few times. The chain joins TRBV28 to TRBJ1-1; D is unclear. This CDR3 comprises 12 residues. Trimming stripped 8 bases from V and 0 bases from J, with 7 bases between. Germline-derived CDR1 and CDR2 are MDHEN and SYDVKM. The CDR3: CASWRVNTEAFF. In DNA form, the CDR3 reads TGTGCCAGCTGGAGGGTGAACACTGAAGCTTTCTTT.

This clonotype was seen at least ten times. V usage is TRBV20-1 and J usage is TRBJ2-1; 8 nucleotides agree with TRBD2. The V segment lost 5 bases and the J segment 4 bases; nucleotides outside the gene matches: 4. From germline, CDR1 is DFQATT and CDR2 SNEGSKA (reference sequence). This CDR3 comprises 13 residues. CDR3 protein: CSAGLADYNEQFF. CDR3 nucleotides: TGCAGTGCTGGACTAGCAGATTACAATGAGCAGTTCTTC.

This clonotype was detected ten times or more. The chain has TRBV7-8 and TRBJ1-5; 7 bases agree with TRBD1. V was clipped by 5 bases and J by 8 bases; unmatched bases: 9. CDR1 SGHVS and CDR2 FQNEAQ come from the germline V gene. This CDR3 spans 14 amino acids. CDR3 residues: CASSEDRVPEPQHF. CDR3 DNA sequence: TGTGCCAGCAGCGAAGACAGGGTACCGGAGCCCCAGCATTTT.

This clonotype was seen many times. V usage is TRBV5-1 and J usage is TRBJ1-1; possibly TRBD1 for D (5 bases). V dropped 3 bases and J dropped 4 bases, with 16 bases sitting between them. Germline-derived CDR1 and CDR2 are SGHRS and YFSETQ. CDR3 length equals 15 residues. CDR3 DNA sequence: TGCGCCAGCAGCTCGGGACCCGGGGGGGTCACTGAAGCTTTCTTT. The encoded protein is CASSSGPGGVTEAFF.